The sequence of this T cell receptor beta chain was determined in a study of blood T cells in healthy people across ages. Together with a sample-barcoded 5' primer, a J-beta primer mix was included in a second PCR lasting 7 to 11 cycles. TCRdb reprocessed the 5' RACE reads with MiXCR, giving one entry per CDR3 protein. The sample holds under 700,000 distinct CDR3 sequences, more than 20% seen once. Germline V gene data show CDR1 as SGHRS and CDR2 as YFSETQ. This CDR3 comprises 16 residues. The J segment lost 0 bases and the V segment lost 1 base, leaving 3 bases of the junction unmatched. The same sample was also used in a study of T cells of mothers and their children. As reported in that work: Using the M1S primer, the second PCR added sample barcodes along with 2-4 random nucleotides.

Specimen: blood. The chain joins TRBV5-1 to TRBJ2-5; TRBD2 matches 10 bases. This clonotype was sampled from a boy aged 5-17 years in good health. The CDR3 loop is CASSLRLAGDQETQYF. DNA for the CDR3: TGCGCCAGCAGCTTGAGGCTAGCGGGGGACCAAGAGACCCAGTACTTC. Supplemented by reference TRBV5-1 and TRBJ2-5, the full variable domain reads KAGVTQTPRYLIKTRGQQVTLSCSPISGHRSVSWYQQTPGQGLQFLFEYFSETQRNKGNFPGRFSGRQFSNSRSEMNVSTLELGDSALYLCASSLRLAGDQETQYFGPGTRLLVL.